The 32 T cell receptor beta chains in this list originate from one sample, sequenced in a study of T cells in Graves' hyperthyroidism and ophthalmopathy. Amplified TCR beta CDR3 regions came from RNA transcripts. HTBI primers were employed in a first-round RT-PCR of the TCR CDR3. TCRdb reprocessed the multiplex PCR reads via MiXCR and lists one record per CDR3 protein. This table has some 270,000 distinct CDR3 sequences, approximately 25% appearing once. The specimen was blood. Every receptor here comes from a woman between 40 and 50 years old with Graves' ophthalmopathy.

This clonotype was detected many times. The rearrangement links TRBV28 to TRBJ2-5; 10 bases fit TRBD1. The junction had 12 bases not matched to a gene; V was cut back by 2 bases and J by 3 bases. The V gene's germline CDR1 is MDHEN and CDR2 SYDVKM. The CDR3 totals 18 residues. CDR3 coding DNA: TGTGCCAGCAGTTTACCCACCTCGACAGGGGGCTCTAAAGAGACCCAGTACTTC. Its translation: CASSLPTSTGGSKETQYF.

The table lists this clonotype with a few counts. The chain uses TRBV28 and TRBJ1-5; D gene ambiguous. Germline values: CDR1 MDHEN, CDR2 SYDVKM. V was clipped by 6 bases and J by 0 bases, with 15 bases between them. The CDR3 loop spans 16 amino acids. The CDR3 region has the DNA TGTGCCAGCAGCTTTTACAGTCCTTATAGCAATCAGCCCCAGCATTTT. Encoded protein: CASSFYSPYSNQPQHF. Supplemented by reference TRBV28 and TRBJ1-5, the full variable domain reads DVKVTQSSRYLVKRTGEKVFLECVQDMDHENMFWYRQDPGLGLRLIYFSYDVKMKEKGDIPEGYSVSREKKERFSLILESASTNQTSMYLCASSFYSPYSNQPQHFGDGTRLSIL.

The sample holds many counts of this clonotype. The V call is TRBV18, the J call TRBJ1-3; TRBD1 might be the D (5 bases). Trimming took 5 bases from V and 0 from J, leaving 11 bases between them. This CDR3 spans 15 amino acids. Germline CDR1 and CDR2: KGHSH and LQKENI. The CDR3 DNA reads as TGTGCCAGCTCAGGGGCAACCCCCTCTGGAAACACCATATATTTT. Protein: CASSGATPSGNTIYF.

This clonotype was seen ten or more times. The rearrangement uses TRBV28 and TRBJ2-2; possible D gene TRBD1, 5 bases. The germline V and J ends were trimmed by 8 bases and 0 bases, with 16 bases remaining between them. Looked up from germline, CDR1 is MDHEN and CDR2 is SYDVKM. This CDR3 has 16 residues. As DNA, the CDR3 is TGTGCCAGCCAGCAGGGTCGGATCGCGAACACCGGGGAGCTGTTTTTT. Translated, it gives CASQQGRIANTGELFF. The full variable domain, completed using reference TRBV28 and TRBJ2-2, is DVKVTQSSRYLVKRTGEKVFLECVQDMDHENMFWYRQDPGLGLRLIYFSYDVKMKEKGDIPEGYSVSREKKERFSLILESASTNQTSMYLCASQQGRIANTGELFFGEGSRLTVL.

This clonotype was seen more than once but under ten times. The chain uses TRBV28 and TRBJ1-2, with D possibly TRBD1 on 6 matching bases. The CDR3 is 16 amino acids. V gave up 6 bases and J gave up 4 bases, with 21 bases separating them. Germline CDR1 MDHEN, CDR2 SYDVKM. CDR3 nucleotides: TGTGCCAGCAGGCTCCGGCAGGCGAAGGGGGGCTATGGCTACACCTTC. Protein sequence: CASRLRQAKGGYGYTF.

The chain couples TRBV2 to TRBJ2-5; 7 nucleotides agree with TRBD1. Germline CDR1 SNHLY, CDR2 FYNNEI. CDR3 length equals 16 residues. V shed 7 bases, J shed 5 bases, and the junction held 16 bases outside the gene matches. CDR3 in amino acids: CASTQTGSRLGETQYF. The CDR3, as DNA: TGTGCCAGCACCCAGACAGGGTCGCGTTTAGGGGAGACCCAGTACTTC.

This clonotype has ten or more counts. The chain uses TRBV24-1 and TRBJ2-2; the D is unclear. CDR1 is KGHDR, CDR2 SFDVKD, per germline. The CDR3 is 13 amino acids. V was trimmed by 7 bases and J by 6 bases, leaving 11 bases between them. CDR3 sequence: CATSSPVAGELFF. For the CDR3, the DNA is TGTGCCACCAGCTCACCGGTCGCCGGGGAGCTGTTTTTT.

This clonotype has ten or more counts. This sequence may be a read error, since a much larger clone differs from it by one base. V is TRBV12-3 or TRBV12-4 and J is TRBJ2-7; D is uncertain. The CDR3 is 12 amino acids. V lost 5 bases and J lost 6, with 11 bases in between. The CDR3 here is CASSKNPREQYF. The DNA for the CDR3 is TGTGCCAGCAGTAAAAACCCCCGCGAGCAGTACTTC.

This clonotype was recorded many times. The CDR3 here is CASSLGTGSSFANTGELFF. The CDR3 coding sequence is TGTGCCAGCAGCTTAGGGACAGGATCTTCCTTTGCGAACACCGGGGAGCTGTTTTTT. The chain uses TRBV11-1 and TRBJ2-2, with 7 bases lining up with TRBD1. Germline lookup yields CDR1 SGHAT and CDR2 FQDESV (reference sequence). The CDR3 sequence is 19 residues long. V was clipped by 1 base and J by 0 bases; unmatched bases: 11.

The chain combines TRBV28 with TRBJ1-2, with 8 positions matching TRBD1. CDR1 is MDHEN and CDR2 is SYDVKM in the germline V gene. V lost 5 bases to trimming and J lost 0 bases; unmatched junction nucleotides: 8. CDR3 size: 16 residues. CDR3: CASSAQGGGANYGYTF. CDR3 DNA: TGTGCCAGCAGTGCACAGGGGGGGGGGGCTAACTATGGCTACACCTTC.

At least ten counts were recorded for this clonotype. The genes are TRBV11-1 and TRBJ1-2, with 11 bases identical to TRBD1. The CDR3 has 17 residues. Per germline, CDR1 SGHAT and CDR2 FQDESV (reference sequence). V was pared by 0 bases and J by 3 bases, with 6 bases of the junction left unmatched. CDR3 coding DNA: TGTGCCAGCAGCTTAGCGCTAGGACAGGGGGCCGACTATGGCTACACCTTC. Protein product: CASSLALGQGADYGYTF.

This sequence joins TRBV6-1 and TRBJ2-7; TRBD2 is a possible D gene (6 bases). The CDR3 has 14 amino acids. V was shortened by 10 bases and J by 1 base, with 17 bases between the two germline ends. Germline V gene lookup returns CDR1 MNHNS and CDR2 SASEGT. This CDR3 reads CATIGTQSSYEQYF. The CDR3 bases are TGTGCCACCATTGGGACTCAGTCTTCCTACGAGCAGTACTTC.

This clonotype was recorded many times. This chain links TRBV6-5 with TRBJ1-2, with D tentatively TRBD1 (5 bases). Trimming removed 0 bases at V and 3 bases at J, with 11 bases between. Germline V gene data show CDR1 as MNHEY and CDR2 as SVGAGI. The CDR3 runs 15 residues. CDR3 amino acids: CASSYSRGGYYGYTF. CDR3 nucleotides: TGTGCCAGCAGTTACTCGAGGGGAGGATACTATGGCTACACCTTC.

The sample holds many counts of this clonotype. This chain uses TRBV19 with TRBJ2-7; tentatively, D is TRBD2 (5 bases). CDR3 length equals 13 residues. V was pared by 5 bases and J by 4 bases, with 12 bases between. Germline values: CDR1 LNHDA, CDR2 SQIVND (reference sequence). For the CDR3, the DNA is TGTGCCAGTAGTCGCGCGGGCCAGTACGAGCAGTACTTC. Amino acid sequence: CASSRAGQYEQYF.

This clonotype was picked up many times. CDR3 loop: CSVMGPDSYEQYF. The CDR3 DNA is TGCAGCGTTATGGGACCGGATTCCTACGAGCAGTACTTC. This chain connects TRBV29-1 to TRBJ2-7, with D possibly being TRBD1 or TRBD2 (5 bases each). Germline V lookup: CDR1 SQVTM, CDR2 ANQGSEA. The V end was cut by 5 bases, the J end by 1 base, with 12 bases between. This CDR3 has 13 residues.

This clonotype was seen more than once but under ten times. The genes are TRBV6-4 and TRBJ2-7, with 7 positions matching TRBD1. Germline V lookup: CDR1 MRHNA, CDR2 SNTAGT. There are 16 residues in the CDR3. J gave up 0 bases and V 4 bases, and 9 bases lay outside the gene matches. CDR3 amino acids: CASSASGAGGSYEQYF. DNA for the CDR3: TGTGCCAGCAGTGCCTCCGGGGCAGGGGGCTCCTACGAGCAGTACTTC.

In this sample, this clonotype turned up many times. V usage is TRBV20-1 and J usage is TRBJ2-4; D is undetermined. The length of the CDR3 is 11 residues. V lost 3 bases, J lost 8 bases, and 8 bases lay in between. CDR1 and CDR2 from the germline V gene are DFQATT and SNEGSKA (reference sequence). As DNA, the CDR3 is TGCAGTGCTAGCCGGCAGGACATTCAGTACTTC. It yields the protein CSASRQDIQYF.

This clonotype was seen many times. The genes are TRBV6-1 and TRBJ1-5, with D unclear. Germline lookup yields CDR1 MNHNS and CDR2 SASEGT. Trimming cost V 4 bases and J 3 bases, with 13 bases left between them. There are 15 residues in the CDR3. The CDR3 DNA reads TGTGCCAGCAGTGCTCGGGGAGACCCCAATCAGCCCCAGCATTTT. Residues: CASSARGDPNQPQHF.

The genes are TRBV12-5 and TRBJ2-4; a weak D match, TRBD1 (6 bases). Trimming removed 2 bases from V and 8 bases from J, with 16 bases in between. Germline CDR1 reads LGHNT; CDR2 reads FRNRAP. The CDR3 consists of 15 residues. The CDR3 coding sequence is TGTGCTAGTGGTTTGTCTTCACAGGGTTTTGACATTCAGTACTTC. Protein: CASGLSSQGFDIQYF.

In its sample, this clonotype was seen many times. The genes are TRBV7-2 and TRBJ1-2; 7 bases are shared with TRBD1. The V and J ends lost 5 bases and 6 bases, in that order; junction bases with no gene match: 12. The CDR3 runs 15 residues. Per the germline V gene, CDR1 is SGHTA and CDR2 is FQGNSA. The CDR3 reads CASSIGQVPLDGYTF. In nucleotides, the CDR3 is TGTGCCAGCAGCATCGGACAGGTTCCGTTAGATGGCTACACCTTC.

The rearrangement joins TRBV27 to TRBJ1-5; no reliable D call. The CDR3 runs 16 residues. CDR1 MNHEY and CDR2 SMNVEV come from the germline V gene (reference sequence). Trimming took 0 bases from V and 0 from J, leaving 9 bases between them. In nucleotides, the CDR3 is TGTGCCAGCAGTTTATCATACCAGAATAGCAATCAGCCCCAGCATTTT. This codes for CASSLSYQNSNQPQHF.

This sequence joins TRBV10-3 and TRBJ2-2, with D perhaps matching TRBD1 (6 bases). This CDR3 contains 15 residues. Germline V gene data show CDR1 as ENHRY and CDR2 as SYGVKD. Deletions cut 6 bases from V and 0 bases from J, with 11 bases between. The DNA of the CDR3 is TGTGCCATCAGCCCGGACAGCACGAACACCGGGGAGCTGTTTTTT. This translates into CAISPDSTNTGELFF.

This clonotype appeared many times. The chain uses TRBV6-5 and TRBJ2-7, with 8 bases fitting TRBD2. V lost 5 bases to trimming and J lost 3 bases; unmatched junction nucleotides: 6. Germline V gene data show CDR1 as MNHEY and CDR2 as SVGAGI. The CDR3 totals 14 residues. CDR3 DNA: TGTGCCAGCAGTCCGTACAGCGGGGGCTACGAGCAGTACTTC. This encodes CASSPYSGGYEQYF.

With regard to this clonotype: A junction boundary mismatches the germline segment, possibly from a read error. V is TRBV3-1 and J is TRBJ1-5; D is undetermined. In germline, CDR1 is LGHDT, CDR2 YNNKEL (reference sequence). The CDR3 loop spans 15 amino acids. DNA for the CDR3: TGTGTCAGCAGCCAAGAAGTAGGGCTCAACCAGCCCCAGCATTTT. Translated, it gives CVSSQEVGLNQPQHF.

The chain recombines TRBV2 with TRBJ1-1; 10 nucleotides match TRBD1. Per the germline V gene, CDR1 is SNHLY and CDR2 is FYNNEI. Trimming removed 2 bases from V and 2 bases from J; junction bases left unmatched: 5. The CDR3 loop spans 16 amino acids. CDR3 DNA sequence: TGTGCCAGCAGTGAATCTAGGGACAGGGGCAACACTGAAGCTTTCTTT. It specifies CASSESRDRGNTEAFF.

In this sample, this clonotype turned up a few times. The CDR3 coding sequence is TGCGCCAGCAGCCAAGCCGGGACTGGCGGACCTTCCTACGAGCAGTACTTC. It codes for CASSQAGTGGPSYEQYF. This rearrangement joins TRBV4-1 to TRBJ2-7; D is possibly TRBD2 (6 bases). Trimming took 1 base from V and 1 from J, leaving 17 bases between them. The CDR3 contains 17 residues. Germline V gene data show CDR1 as MGHRA and CDR2 as YSYEKL.

The sample holds many counts of this clonotype. V is TRBV11-2 and J is TRBJ2-2; TRBD2 matches 7 bases. Per germline, CDR1 SGHAT and CDR2 FQNNGV. V was pared by 4 bases and J by 5 bases, with 7 bases of the junction left unmatched. CDR3 length: 15 residues. CDR3 DNA sequence: TGTGCCAGCAGCTCGTCCTCGGGAGGAACCGGGGAGCTGTTTTTT. It specifies CASSSSSGGTGELFF.

The table lists this clonotype with many counts. The chain combines TRBV19 with TRBJ2-4; 9 bases agree with TRBD2. Per the germline V gene, CDR1 is LNHDA and CDR2 is SQIVND (reference sequence). The CDR3 has 16 residues. J was trimmed by 1 base and V by 2 bases; bases with no gene match: 3. This chain's CDR3 is CASSILAGLAKNIQYF. CDR3 DNA sequence: TGTGCCAGTAGTATACTAGCGGGATTGGCCAAAAACATTCAGTACTTC.

This clonotype was seen ten or more times. The V gene is TRBV6-5, the J gene TRBJ1-1; 10 positions agree with TRBD1. CDR3 length: 14 residues. V shed 6 bases and J 3 bases; nucleotides not matched to a gene: 4. Germline lookup yields CDR1 MNHEY and CDR2 SVGAGI. The CDR3: CASRLDRGYTEAFF. CDR3 in DNA: TGTGCCAGCAGATTGGACAGGGGGTACACTGAAGCTTTCTTT.

This clonotype was observed at least ten times. CDR3: CASSLAPPQGNQPQHF. CDR3 coding DNA: TGTGCCAGCAGCTTAGCCCCCCCTCAGGGTAATCAGCCCCAGCATTTT. This chain uses TRBV7-8 with TRBJ1-5; maybe TRBD1 (5 bases). The germline gives CDR1 SGHVS, CDR2 FQNEAQ. Trimming left V 0 bases short and J 4 bases short, with 13 bases between. The CDR3 runs to 16 residues.

This clonotype was found many times. This may come from a read error, since a much larger clone is one base off. The chain combines TRBV14 with TRBJ2-7; 11 bases align to TRBD2. V shed 6 bases, J shed 3 bases, and the junction held 4 bases outside the gene matches. Per the germline V gene, CDR1 is SGHDN and CDR2 is FVKESK. The CDR3 consists of 14 residues. The CDR3 DNA follows: TGTGCCAGCAGGGCGACTAGCGGGAACTACGAGCAGTACTTC. It translates to CASRATSGNYEQYF.

V is TRBV6-1 and J is TRBJ1-1, with D uncertain. Germline lookup yields CDR1 MNHNS and CDR2 SASEGT. Trimming stripped 1 base from V and 11 bases from J, with 8 bases between. The CDR3 is 11 residues long. CDR3 nucleotides: TGTGCCAGCAGTGAAGGGAGGTGGGCTTTCTTT. It specifies CASSEGRWAFF.